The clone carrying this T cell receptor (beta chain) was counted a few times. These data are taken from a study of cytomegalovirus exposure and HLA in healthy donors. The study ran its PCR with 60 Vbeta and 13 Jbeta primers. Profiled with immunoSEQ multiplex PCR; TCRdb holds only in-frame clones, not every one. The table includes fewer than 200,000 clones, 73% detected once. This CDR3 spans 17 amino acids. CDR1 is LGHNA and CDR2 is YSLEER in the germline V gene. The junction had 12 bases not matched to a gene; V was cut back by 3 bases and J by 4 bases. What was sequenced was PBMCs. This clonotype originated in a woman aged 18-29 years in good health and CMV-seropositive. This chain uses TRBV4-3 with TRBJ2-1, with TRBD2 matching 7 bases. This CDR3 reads CASSQAPTGLGYNEQFF. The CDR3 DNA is TGCGCCAGCAGCCAGGCCCCAACCGGACTAGGATACAATGAGCAGTTCTTC.